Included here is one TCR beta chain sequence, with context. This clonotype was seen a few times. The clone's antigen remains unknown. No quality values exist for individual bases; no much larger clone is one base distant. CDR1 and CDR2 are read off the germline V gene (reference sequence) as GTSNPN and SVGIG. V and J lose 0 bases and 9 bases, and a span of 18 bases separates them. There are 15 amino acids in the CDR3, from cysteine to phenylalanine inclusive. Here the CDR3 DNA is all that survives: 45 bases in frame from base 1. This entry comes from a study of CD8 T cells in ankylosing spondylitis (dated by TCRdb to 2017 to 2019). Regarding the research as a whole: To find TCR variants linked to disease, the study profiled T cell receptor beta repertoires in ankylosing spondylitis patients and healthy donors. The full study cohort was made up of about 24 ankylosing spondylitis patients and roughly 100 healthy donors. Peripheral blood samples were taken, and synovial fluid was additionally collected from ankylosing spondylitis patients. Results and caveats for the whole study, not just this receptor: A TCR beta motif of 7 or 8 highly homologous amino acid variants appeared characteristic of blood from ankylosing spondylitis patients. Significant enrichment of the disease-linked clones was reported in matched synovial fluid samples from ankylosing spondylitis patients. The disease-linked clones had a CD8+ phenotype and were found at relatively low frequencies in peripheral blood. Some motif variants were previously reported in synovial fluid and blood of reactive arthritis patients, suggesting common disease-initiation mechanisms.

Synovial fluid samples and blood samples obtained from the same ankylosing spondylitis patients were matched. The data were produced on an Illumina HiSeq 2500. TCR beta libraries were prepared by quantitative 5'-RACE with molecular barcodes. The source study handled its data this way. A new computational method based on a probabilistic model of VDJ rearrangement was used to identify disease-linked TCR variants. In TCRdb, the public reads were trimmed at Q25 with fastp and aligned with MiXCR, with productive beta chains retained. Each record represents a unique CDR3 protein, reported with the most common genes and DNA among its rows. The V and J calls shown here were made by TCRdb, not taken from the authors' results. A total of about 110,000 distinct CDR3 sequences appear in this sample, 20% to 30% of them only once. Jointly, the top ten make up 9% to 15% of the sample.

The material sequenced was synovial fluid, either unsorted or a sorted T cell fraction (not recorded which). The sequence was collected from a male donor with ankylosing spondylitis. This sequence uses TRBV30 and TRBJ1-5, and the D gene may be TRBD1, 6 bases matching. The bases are TGTGCCTGGAGTGTAGAAACAGGGCCTGGGTGGCCCCAGCATTTT. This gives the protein CAWSVETGPGWPQHF.